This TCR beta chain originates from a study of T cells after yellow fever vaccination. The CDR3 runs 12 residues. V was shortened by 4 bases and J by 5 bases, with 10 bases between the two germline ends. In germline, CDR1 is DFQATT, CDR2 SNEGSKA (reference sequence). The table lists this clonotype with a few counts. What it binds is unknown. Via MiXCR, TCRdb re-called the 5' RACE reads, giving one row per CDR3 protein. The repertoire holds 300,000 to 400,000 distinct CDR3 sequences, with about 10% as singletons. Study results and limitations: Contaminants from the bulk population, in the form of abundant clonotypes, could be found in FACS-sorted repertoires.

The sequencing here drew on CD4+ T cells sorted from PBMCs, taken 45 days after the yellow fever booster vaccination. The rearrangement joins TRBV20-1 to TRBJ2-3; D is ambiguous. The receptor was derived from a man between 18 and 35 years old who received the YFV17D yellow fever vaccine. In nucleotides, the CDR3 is TGCAGTGCTAAAGGGTCTGGAGATACGCAGTATTTT. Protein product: CSAKGSGDTQYF.